The 29 T cell receptor beta chains in this list originate from one sample, sequenced in a study of early T cells in non-severe SARS-CoV-2 infection. TCRdb analysed the 5' RACE reads with MiXCR anew, one entry per CDR3 protein. Here the sample spans tens of thousands of distinct CDR3 sequences, over 4.5% being singletons. Sequencing used whole blood. Receptors originate from an adult who was a healthcare worker with PCR-confirmed SARS-CoV-2 infection or an uninfected control (not recorded which).

Many counts were recorded for this clonotype. J is TRBJ1-1 and V is TRBV28; TRBD1 matches at 8 bases. This CDR3 is built from 12 residues. V was clipped by 8 bases and J by 11 bases; unmatched bases: 10. Germline assignment: CDR1 MDHEN and CDR2 SYDVKM. The CDR3 DNA sequence: TGTGCCAGCGGGACTTACAGGGGGTCGGCTTTCTTT. It specifies CASGTYRGSAFF.

This clonotype was observed many times. The chain is built from TRBV21-1 and TRBJ2-6. TRBV21-1 is a pseudogene segment. The CDR3 covers 16 residues. CDR3: CASSSRTHSGANVLTF. The DNA of the CDR3 is TGTGCCAGCAGCAGCCGAACACACTCTGGGGCCAACGTCCTGACTTTC.

This clonotype was recorded at least ten times. The J gene is TRBJ2-7, the V gene TRBV10-1, with 9 bases matching TRBD2. The CDR3 sequence is 15 residues long. Germline loops: CDR1 WNHNN, CDR2 SYGVQD (reference sequence). Trimming removed 6 bases from V and 3 bases from J; junction bases left unmatched: 9. CDR3 protein: CASSDKASGIYEQYF. The CDR3 bases are TGCGCCAGCAGCGACAAGGCTAGCGGGATCTACGAGCAGTACTTC.

The chain is built from TRBV9 and TRBJ2-5; D possibly uses TRBD1 or TRBD2 (6 bases each). Trimming left V 3 bases short and J 7 bases short, with 16 bases between. Germline values: CDR1 SGDLS, CDR2 YYNGEE. The CDR3 has 14 amino acids. In nucleotides, the CDR3 is TGTGCCAGCAGCGCCCGACAGGTGGGGGGGACCCAGTACTTC. It translates to CASSARQVGGTQYF.

The genes are TRBV25-1 and TRBJ2-7; perhaps TRBD2 as D (6 bases). The V gene's germline CDR1 is MGHDK and CDR2 SYGVNS. V lost 5 bases, J lost 7 bases, and 18 bases lay in between. CDR3 length equals 14 residues. The CDR3 coding sequence is TGTGCCAGCAGTAAGGGAGCTGGAGGGGCGGAGCAGTACTTC. Translation gives CASSKGAGGAEQYF.

The chain carries TRBV20-1 and TRBJ2-3; no reliable D call. This CDR3 comprises 11 residues. The V end was cut by 2 bases, the J end by 2 bases, with 2 bases between. Germline V lookup: CDR1 DFQATT, CDR2 SNEGSKA (reference sequence). The chain's CDR3 is CSARTTDTQYF. The DNA of the CDR3 is TGCAGTGCTAGAACCACAGATACGCAGTATTTT.

This clonotype was seen at least ten times. The V and J genes are TRBV4-1 and TRBJ1-1, with 7 bases identical to TRBD1. Germline V gene lookup returns CDR1 MGHRA and CDR2 YSYEKL. Unmatched junction bases numbered 7, after V lost 0 bases and J lost 0 bases. The CDR3 length is 17 residues. CDR3 sequence reads: CASSQDRTGPMNTEAFF. DNA for the CDR3: TGCGCCAGCAGCCAAGATCGGACAGGACCCATGAACACTGAAGCTTTCTTT.

This clonotype was counted at least ten times. V and J are TRBV7-9 and TRBJ2-5, with D tentatively TRBD2 (6 bases). Germline CDR1 is SEHNR and CDR2 is FQNEAQ (reference sequence). CDR3 length: 13 amino acids. The V gene lost 5 bases and the J gene lost 0 bases, with 7 bases spanning the gap. CDR3 DNA sequence: TGTGCCAGCAGCCGGAGGGACCAAGAGACCCAGTACTTC. Protein: CASSRRDQETQYF. Based on the CDR3 plus reference TRBV7-9 and TRBJ2-5, the full variable domain is DTGVSQNPRHKITKRGQNVTFRCDPISEHNRLYWYRQTLGQGPEFLTYFQNEAQLEKSRLLSDRFSAERPKGSFSTLEIQRTEQGDSAMYLCASSRRDQETQYFGPGTRLLVL.

This clonotype was recorded many times. The chain employs TRBV29-1 and TRBJ1-1, with D maybe TRBD1 (5 bases). V was shortened by 6 bases and J by 0 bases, with 8 bases between the two germline ends. CDR3 length equals 12 residues. Germline values: CDR1 SQVTM, CDR2 ANQGSEA. CDR3 nucleotide sequence: TGCAGCGTGAGGGACCTGAACACTGAAGCTTTCTTT. Its translation is CSVRDLNTEAFF.

This clonotype was found many times. The J gene is TRBJ1-2, the V gene TRBV20-1; D possibly corresponds to TRBD1 (5 bases). There are 13 residues in the CDR3. The germline gives CDR1 DFQATT, CDR2 SNEGSKA (reference sequence). V shed 6 bases and J shed 8 bases, with 19 bases lying between them. CDR3 in amino acids: CSAPPWGDRGYTF. CDR3 sequence (DNA): TGCAGTGCCCCCCCGTGGGGGGACCGCGGCTACACCTTC.

This clonotype was detected ten times or more. The chain combines TRBV14 with TRBJ2-2, with unresolved D. V was pared by 4 bases and J by 6 bases, with 9 bases between. This CDR3 comprises 13 residues. Germline V gives CDR1 SGHDN, CDR2 FVKESK. The CDR3 sequence is CASSPVQAGELFF. The CDR3 bases are TGTGCCAGCAGCCCTGTCCAGGCCGGGGAGCTGTTTTTT.

In this sample, this clonotype turned up many times. This chain connects TRBV6-2 or TRBV6-3 to TRBJ2-3, with D possibly TRBD1 on 5 matching bases. CDR1 is MNHEY and CDR2 is SVGEGT in the germline V gene. V shed 0 bases and J shed 6 bases, with 10 bases lying between them. There are 14 residues in the CDR3. In nucleotides, the CDR3 is TGTGCCAGCAGTTACTCAGGGGAAATCGATACGCAGTATTTT. Translated, it gives CASSYSGEIDTQYF.

This clonotype showed up many times. V and J are TRBV6-4 and TRBJ2-2; 7 nucleotides agree with TRBD1. The V segment lost 8 bases and the J segment 0 bases; nucleotides outside the gene matches: 3. CDR3 length: 14 amino acids. CDR1 is MRHNA and CDR2 is SNTAGT in the germline V gene. CDR3: CASPGTANTGELFF. CDR3 in DNA: TGTGCCAGCCCCGGGACAGCGAACACCGGGGAGCTGTTTTTT.

This clonotype has at least ten counts. This chain uses TRBV7-9 with TRBJ2-5; D may be TRBD1 (6 bases). Germline CDR1 is SEHNR and CDR2 is FQNEAQ (reference sequence). The CDR3 runs to 14 residues. V was trimmed by 0 bases and J by 7 bases, leaving 12 bases between them. CDR3 loop: CASSLAEIRGTQYF. The CDR3 coding sequence is TGTGCCAGCAGCTTAGCTGAGATCAGGGGGACCCAGTACTTC.

This clonotype has a count of ten or more. This rearrangement joins TRBV7-2 to TRBJ2-3, with 8 bases identical to TRBD1. V trimming: 5 bases; J trimming: 0 bases; junction bases outside the gene matches: 4. Germline-derived CDR1 and CDR2 are SGHTA and FQGNSA. The CDR3 runs 15 residues. The CDR3 region is CASSRNRGSTDTQYF. The CDR3 coding sequence is TGTGCCAGCAGCCGGAACAGGGGGAGCACAGATACGCAGTATTTT.

There are many counts of this clonotype. The CDR3 DNA reads as TGTGCCAGCAGCCCAATTGGGGGGAACACTGAAGCTTTCTTT. Encoded protein: CASSPIGGNTEAFF. The J gene is TRBJ1-1, the V gene TRBV7-3, with D perhaps TRBD1 (5 bases). Trimming removed 5 bases from V and 1 base from J, with 11 bases in between. The length of the CDR3 is 14 residues. CDR1 SGHTA and CDR2 FQGTGA come from the germline V gene.

The chain combines TRBV6-5 with TRBJ2-3, with TRBD1 matching over 8 bases. The CDR3 covers 13 residues. Germline assignment: CDR1 MNHEY and CDR2 SVGAGI. The V segment lost 0 bases and the J segment 10 bases; nucleotides outside the gene matches: 3. The CDR3 nucleotides are TGTGCCAGCAGTTACTCCGGACAGGGTGCGCAGTATTTT. It yields the protein CASSYSGQGAQYF.

There are many counts of this clonotype. The chain links TRBV24-1 to TRBJ1-2; 12 bases line up with TRBD1. Looked up from germline, CDR1 is KGHDR and CDR2 is SFDVKD. With 4 bases clipped from V and 4 bases from J, the junction kept 15 bases outside the gene matches. The CDR3 runs to 19 residues. The CDR3 nucleotides read TGTGCCACCAGTGACGTCCATCCCGGGACAGGGGGCATTTCCTATGGCTACACCTTC. Protein: CATSDVHPGTGGISYGYTF.

This clonotype was picked up many times. The chain carries TRBV12-3 or TRBV12-4 and TRBJ2-3, with 7 bases fitting TRBD1. With 3 bases clipped from V and 0 bases from J, the junction kept 3 bases outside the gene matches. The CDR3 loop spans 15 amino acids. For the CDR3, the DNA is TGTGCCAGCAGTTTGGGACAGACTAGCACAGATACGCAGTATTTT. This codes for CASSLGQTSTDTQYF.

Ten or more counts support this clonotype. The V call is TRBV7-9, the J call TRBJ2-1; no clear D gene. Trimming took 5 bases from V and 8 from J, leaving 16 bases between them. This CDR3 contains 14 residues. Germline CDR1 and CDR2: SEHNR and FQNEAQ (reference sequence). The CDR3 DNA reads TGTGCCAGCAGCCCCCCCTTAGGTGGTGATGAGCAGTTCTTC. Residues: CASSPPLGGDEQFF.

Many counts were recorded for this clonotype. The genes are TRBV10-1 and TRBJ1-6; D unclear. Germline CDR1 and CDR2: WNHNN and SYGVQD (reference sequence). V gave up 5 bases and J gave up 11 bases, with 13 bases separating them. This CDR3 contains 13 residues. CDR3 DNA: TGCGCCAGCAGTTCCGACCCCGACACACCCCTCCACTTT. Encoded protein: CASSSDPDTPLHF.

This clonotype occurred many times. V and J are TRBV24-1 and TRBJ1-2; D is unresolved. Germline CDR1 KGHDR, CDR2 SFDVKD. V lost 7 bases and J 4 bases, leaving 6 bases between the germline ends. CDR3 length: 11 residues. The CDR3 DNA follows: TGTGCCACCAGATCTTTCTATGGCTACACCTTC. Its protein is CATRSFYGYTF.

This clonotype was seen repeatedly, ten times or more. The chain combines TRBV4-1 with TRBJ2-7; D is perhaps TRBD2 (5 bases). Germline V gives CDR1 MGHRA, CDR2 YSYEKL. The CDR3 spans 15 residues. Trimming cost V 0 bases and J 6 bases, with 15 bases left between them. CDR3 in amino acids: CASSQEVTSRGEQYF. The DNA for the CDR3 is TGCGCCAGCAGCCAAGAAGTTACTAGTAGAGGCGAGCAGTACTTC.

This clonotype came up many times. This chain links TRBV11-3 with TRBJ2-1, with a tentative D call TRBD2 (6 bases). The germline V and J ends were trimmed by 1 base and 10 bases, with 8 bases remaining between them. Germline CDR1 SGHNT, CDR2 YENEEA. The CDR3 is made up of 12 amino acids. The CDR3 loop reads CASSLGREEQFF. The CDR3 coding sequence is TGTGCCAGCAGCTTAGGCCGGGAGGAGCAGTTCTTC.

About this clonotype itself: A much more abundant neighbour one base away suggests this may be a read error. The chain joins TRBV7-9 to TRBJ2-1; D possibly corresponds to TRBD2 (5 bases). The length of the CDR3 is 16 residues. Per germline, CDR1 SEHNR and CDR2 FQNEAQ (reference sequence). In DNA form, the CDR3 reads TGTGCCAGCTCGCCCTCCCGGCGGGTCTCCTGCAATGAGCAGTTCTTC. Translated, it gives CASSPSRRVSCNEQFF. The whole variable domain, filled in from reference TRBV7-9 and TRBJ2-1, reads DTGVSQNPRHKITKRGQNVTFRCDPISEHNRLYWYRQTLGQGPEFLTYFQNEAQLEKSRLLSDRFSAERPKGSFSTLEIQRTEQGDSAMYLCASSPSRRVSCNEQFFGPGTRLTVL.

This clonotype was counted many times. The chain couples TRBV7-6 to TRBJ2-3, with 13 bases lining up with TRBD2. The germline V gene has CDR1 SGHVS and CDR2 FNYEAQ. This CDR3 spans 18 amino acids. The V gene end was trimmed by 0 bases and the J gene end by 7 bases; junction bases not matched to a gene: 10. CDR3 coding DNA: TGTGCCAGCAGCTTAGCCCCGGGACTAGCGGGAAGGGATAATACGCAGTATTTT. Protein product: CASSLAPGLAGRDNTQYF.

The chain links TRBV6-6 to TRBJ1-6, with 7 nucleotides matching TRBD1. With V trimmed by 0 bases and J by 5 bases, 7 bases remained unmatched. This CDR3 is built from 17 residues. Per germline, CDR1 MNHNY and CDR2 SVGAGI (reference sequence). In DNA form, the CDR3 reads TGTGCCAGCAGTTACTCCCGGGACAGCGTTAATAATTCACCCCTCCACTTT. This translates into CASSYSRDSVNNSPLHF.

The V call is TRBV7-2, the J call TRBJ2-1, with 9 bases aligning to TRBD1. CDR1 is SGHTA, CDR2 FQGNSA, per germline. The CDR3 has 16 amino acids. Trimming removed 4 bases from V and 5 bases from J; junction bases left unmatched: 9. The DNA for the CDR3 is TGTGCCAGCAGCTCGCGAGGGACAGGGCTGAACAATGAGCAGTTCTTC. Translation gives CASSSRGTGLNNEQFF.

V gene TRBV29-1 combines with J gene TRBJ2-5, with D hard to call. Looked up from germline, CDR1 is SQVTM and CDR2 is ANQGSEA. The ends were cut back, 4 bases at V and 2 bases at J, with 8 bases in the middle. The CDR3 is made up of 12 amino acids. In nucleotides, the CDR3 is TGCAGCGTTGGGGCCAGACAAGAGACCCAGTACTTC. This sequence encodes CSVGARQETQYF.